The clone carrying this T cell receptor beta chain has a count of ten or more. This entry comes from a study of T-cell reconstitution after alpha-beta-depleted transplantation in children. The CDR3 totals 13 residues. V was shortened by 4 bases and J by 9 bases, with 13 bases between the two germline ends. The germline CDR1 and CDR2 sequences are SGHTA and FQGNSA. Preparation of the TCRbeta library was carried out with unique molecular identifiers. One entry per CDR3 protein, called by TCRdb with MiXCR from the PCR reads. The sample contains under 450,000 distinct CDR3 sequences, 13% of which appear only once.

This sequence joins TRBV7-2 and TRBJ2-1; D gene unclear. The sample consisted of PBMCs, taken from the stem cell graft. The sequence came from a human donor who donated a stem cell graft to a child with Fanconi anemia. This CDR3 is CASSWPRRGEQFF. CDR3 DNA sequence: TGTGCCAGCAGCTGGCCGAGACGCGGTGAGCAGTTCTTC.